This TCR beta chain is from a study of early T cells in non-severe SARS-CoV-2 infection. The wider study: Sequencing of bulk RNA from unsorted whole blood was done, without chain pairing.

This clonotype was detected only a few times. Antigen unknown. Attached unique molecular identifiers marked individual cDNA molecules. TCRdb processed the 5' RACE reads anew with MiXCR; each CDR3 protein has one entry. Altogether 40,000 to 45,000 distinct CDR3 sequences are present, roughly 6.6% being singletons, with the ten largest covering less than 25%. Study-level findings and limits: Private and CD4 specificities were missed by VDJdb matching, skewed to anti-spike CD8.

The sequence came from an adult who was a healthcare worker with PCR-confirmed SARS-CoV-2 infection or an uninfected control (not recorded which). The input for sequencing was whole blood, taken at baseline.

The CDR3 spells CASSVYEFRDTQYF. The CDR3, as DNA: TGTGCCAGCAGCGTATATGAGTTTCGGGATACGCAGTATTTT. The rearrangement links TRBV9 to TRBJ2-3; D gene uncertain. V gave up 1 base and J gave up 6 bases, with 12 bases separating them. This CDR3 has 14 residues. Looked up from germline, CDR1 is SGDLS and CDR2 is YYNGEE.